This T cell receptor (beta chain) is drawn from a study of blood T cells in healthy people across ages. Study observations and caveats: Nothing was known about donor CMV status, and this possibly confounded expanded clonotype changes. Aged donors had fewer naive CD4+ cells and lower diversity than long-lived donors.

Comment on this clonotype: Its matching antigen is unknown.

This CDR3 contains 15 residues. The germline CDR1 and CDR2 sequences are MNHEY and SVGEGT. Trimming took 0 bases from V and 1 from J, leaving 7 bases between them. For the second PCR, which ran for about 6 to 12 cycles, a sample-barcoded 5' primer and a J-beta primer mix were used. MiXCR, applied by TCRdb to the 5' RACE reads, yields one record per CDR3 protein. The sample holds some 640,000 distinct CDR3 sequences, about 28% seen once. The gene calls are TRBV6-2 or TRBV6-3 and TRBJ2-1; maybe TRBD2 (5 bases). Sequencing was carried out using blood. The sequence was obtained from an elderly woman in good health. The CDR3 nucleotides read TGTGCCAGCAGTTACTCACTAGAATCCTACAATGAGCAGTTCTTC. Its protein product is CASSYSLESYNEQFF.